The T cell receptor beta chain under discussion was sequenced for a study of blood T cell repertoires in COVID-19. On the study more broadly: The United States, Italy and Spain provided the acute and convalescent COVID-19 samples.

Original handling: Estimation of nucleated cell counts was performed using reference gene primer amplification. Profiling relied on immunoSEQ multiplex PCR, and the TCRdb table lists in-frame clones only, not all of them. From that table come the V and J calls and clone size; the DNA was used to work out D and trimming. The sample yields 70,000 to 100,000 clones, around 84% seen once. Germline CDR1 is MNHEY and CDR2 is SVGAGI. This CDR3 has 15 amino acids. V lost 8 bases and J 1 base, leaving 15 bases between the germline ends. The clonotype comes from a human donor in a cohort sampled during active COVID-19. The chain combines TRBV6-5 with TRBJ1-5; possible D gene TRBD1, 6 bases. Sample: peripheral blood. The CDR3 DNA reads TGTGCCAGCGCTAGACAGGAGGCAAGCAATCAGCCCCAGCATTTT. It codes for CASARQEASNQPQHF.